This T cell receptor beta chain was observed in a study of breast tumors, draining lymph nodes, adjacent tissues. General study points: Most tumor T cells seemingly derive from lymph node, then expand in tumor. That most tumor T cells come from lymph nodes remained unproven.

TCRdb independently ran MiXCR on the multiplex PCR reads; one entry per CDR3 protein. Here the sample spans 180,000 or so distinct CDR3 sequences, 25% to 40% being singletons. This clonotype was picked up many times. Antigen unknown. An end of the junction differs from the germline gene, which may be a read error. The lymph nodes were axillary draining lymph nodes from breast cancer patients. The germline V gene has CDR1 DFQATT and CDR2 SNEGSKA (reference sequence). This CDR3 comprises 15 residues. The sequence was obtained from a female donor with breast cancer. Some clones in this sample may be carry-over from other donors' samples. Sequencing was carried out using axillary lymph node tissue. V and J are TRBV20-1 and TRBJ2-7, with TRBD1 as a possible D gene (6 bases). The CDR3 bases are TGCGGTGCTAGAGATCTCGACAGGTCCTCTACGAAGCAGTACTTC. As protein: CGARDLDRSSTKQYF.